This record concerns one T cell receptor beta chain sequence. Its target is not known. The V gene end was trimmed by 1 base and the J gene end by 2 bases; junction bases not matched to a gene: 0. Germline-derived CDR1 and CDR2 are KGHSH and LQKENI. The CDR3 is 16 amino acids. Only in-frame clones appear in the TCRdb table, and some are missing; sequencing was by immunoSEQ multiplex PCR. The sample holds around 40,000 clones, around 89% seen once. These data originate in a study of OX40 agonist ivuxolimab in advanced cancers. Background on the study: Patients treated during dose escalation were battling hepatocellular carcinoma, melanoma, renal cell or head and neck cancer. With a range of roughly 23 to 79, age averaged 60 years, and 75% to 90% were male. Findings and caveats of the study: Clones of CD4+ and CD8+ blood T cells grew by week 6 at doses of 0.1 to 3.0 mg/kg.

V and J are TRBV18 and TRBJ2-1, with 12 bases lining up with TRBD2. Specimen: CD4+ or CD8+ T cells sorted from blood, collected in a trial of the OX40 agonist ivuxolimab. This TCR came from an adult with an advanced solid tumor such as melanoma, head and neck, liver or kidney cancer. CDR3 protein: CASSPRTSGAYNEQFF. The CDR3 bases are TGTGCCAGCTCACCACGGACTAGCGGGGCCTACAATGAGCAGTTCTTC.